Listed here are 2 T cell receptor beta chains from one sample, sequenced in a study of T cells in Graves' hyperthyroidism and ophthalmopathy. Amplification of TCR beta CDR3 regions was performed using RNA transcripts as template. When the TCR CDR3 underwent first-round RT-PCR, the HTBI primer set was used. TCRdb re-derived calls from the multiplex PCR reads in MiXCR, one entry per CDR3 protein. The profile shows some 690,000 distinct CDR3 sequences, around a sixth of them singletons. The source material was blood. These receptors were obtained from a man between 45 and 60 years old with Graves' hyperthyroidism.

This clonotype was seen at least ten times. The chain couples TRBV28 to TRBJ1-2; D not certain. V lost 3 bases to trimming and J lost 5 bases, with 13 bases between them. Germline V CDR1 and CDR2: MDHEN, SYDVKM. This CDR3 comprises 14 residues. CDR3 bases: TGTGCCAGCAGTTTGGCTTCCAGGAGTTATGGCTACACCTTC. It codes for CASSLASRSYGYTF.

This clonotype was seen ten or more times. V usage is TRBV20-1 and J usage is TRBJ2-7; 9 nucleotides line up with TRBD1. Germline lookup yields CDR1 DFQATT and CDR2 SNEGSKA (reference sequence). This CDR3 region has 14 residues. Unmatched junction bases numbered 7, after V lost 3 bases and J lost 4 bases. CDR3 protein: CSARDAGQGYEQYF. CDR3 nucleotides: TGCAGTGCTAGGGACGCGGGACAGGGTTACGAGCAGTACTTC.